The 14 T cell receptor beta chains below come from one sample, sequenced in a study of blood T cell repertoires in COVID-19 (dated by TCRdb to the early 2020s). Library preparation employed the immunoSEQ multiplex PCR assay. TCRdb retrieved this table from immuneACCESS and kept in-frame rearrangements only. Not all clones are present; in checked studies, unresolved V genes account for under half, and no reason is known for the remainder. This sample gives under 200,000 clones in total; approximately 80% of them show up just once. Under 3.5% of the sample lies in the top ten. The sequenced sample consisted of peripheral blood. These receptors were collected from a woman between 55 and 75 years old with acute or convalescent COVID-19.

The CDR3 DNA follows: TGTGCCAGCGCTATTCATCAGGGAGATACGCAGTATTTT. Its protein product is CASAIHQGDTQYF. The chain employs TRBV5-8 and TRBJ2-3; a possible D gene is TRBD1 (5 bases). Germline V CDR1 and CDR2: SGHTS, YDEGEE. Between the trimmed V and J ends, which lost 7 bases and 5 bases, there was a span of 14 bases. This CDR3 has 13 residues.

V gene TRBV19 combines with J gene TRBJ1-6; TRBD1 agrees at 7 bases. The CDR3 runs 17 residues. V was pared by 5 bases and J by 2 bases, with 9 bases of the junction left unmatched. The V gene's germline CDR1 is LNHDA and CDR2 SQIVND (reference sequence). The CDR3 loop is CASSAPEGATYNSPLHF. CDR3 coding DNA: TGTGCCAGTAGTGCCCCGGAGGGGGCTACCTATAATTCACCCCTCCACTTT.

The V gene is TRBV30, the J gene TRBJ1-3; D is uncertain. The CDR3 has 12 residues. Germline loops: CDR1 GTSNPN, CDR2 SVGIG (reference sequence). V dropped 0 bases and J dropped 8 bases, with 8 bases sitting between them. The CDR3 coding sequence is TGTGCCTGGAGTGTAGGAGTAGACACCATATATTTT. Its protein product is CAWSVGVDTIYF.

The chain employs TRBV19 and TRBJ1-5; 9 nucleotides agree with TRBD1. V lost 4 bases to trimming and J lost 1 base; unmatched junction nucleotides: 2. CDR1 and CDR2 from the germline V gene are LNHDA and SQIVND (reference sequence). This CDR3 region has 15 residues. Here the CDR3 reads CASSRGQGSNQPQHF. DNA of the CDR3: TGTGCCAGTAGTAGAGGACAGGGGAGCAATCAGCCCCAGCATTTT.

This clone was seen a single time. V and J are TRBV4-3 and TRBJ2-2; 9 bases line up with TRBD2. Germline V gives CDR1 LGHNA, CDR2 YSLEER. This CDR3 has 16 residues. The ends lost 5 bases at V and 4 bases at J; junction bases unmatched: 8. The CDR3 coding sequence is TGCGCCAGCAGCGCCGGAGCGGGGGGCCCCACCGGGGAGCTGTTTTTT. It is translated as CASSAGAGGPTGELFF.

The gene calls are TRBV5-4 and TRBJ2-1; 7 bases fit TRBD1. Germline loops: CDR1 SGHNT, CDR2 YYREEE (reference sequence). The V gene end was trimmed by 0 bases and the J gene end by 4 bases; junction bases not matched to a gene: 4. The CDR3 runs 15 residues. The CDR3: CASSLGQGVYNEQFF. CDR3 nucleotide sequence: TGTGCCAGCAGCTTGGGACAGGGAGTTTACAATGAGCAGTTCTTC.

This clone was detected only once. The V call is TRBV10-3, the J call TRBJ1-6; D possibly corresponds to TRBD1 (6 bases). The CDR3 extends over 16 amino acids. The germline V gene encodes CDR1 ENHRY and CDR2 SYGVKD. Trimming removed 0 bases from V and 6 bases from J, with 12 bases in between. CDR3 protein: CAISESRTASNSPLHF. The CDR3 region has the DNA TGTGCCATCAGTGAGTCAAGGACAGCTTCTAATTCACCCCTCCACTTT.

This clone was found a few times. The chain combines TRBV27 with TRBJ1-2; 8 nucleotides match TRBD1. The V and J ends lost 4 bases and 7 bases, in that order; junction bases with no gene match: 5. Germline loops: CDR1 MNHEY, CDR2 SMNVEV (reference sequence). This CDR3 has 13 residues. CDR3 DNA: TGTGCCAGCAGTTCGACAGGGGAGCTTGGCTACACCTTC. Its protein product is CASSSTGELGYTF.

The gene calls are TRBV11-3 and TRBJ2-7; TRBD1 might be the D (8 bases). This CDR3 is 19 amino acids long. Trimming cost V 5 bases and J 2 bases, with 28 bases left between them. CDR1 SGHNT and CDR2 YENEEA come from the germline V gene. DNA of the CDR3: TGTGCCAGCAGCCACCGTGGACAGGGAGGGCCCGGAGGAGCCTACGAGCAGTACTTC. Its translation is CASSHRGQGGPGGAYEQYF.

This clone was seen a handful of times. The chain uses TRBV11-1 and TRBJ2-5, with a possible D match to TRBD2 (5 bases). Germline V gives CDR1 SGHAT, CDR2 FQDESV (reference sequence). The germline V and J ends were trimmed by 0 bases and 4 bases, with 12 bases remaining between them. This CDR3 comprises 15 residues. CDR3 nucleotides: TGTGCCAGCAGCTTAGCACTAGGACGTATAGAGACCCAGTACTTC. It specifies CASSLALGRIETQYF.

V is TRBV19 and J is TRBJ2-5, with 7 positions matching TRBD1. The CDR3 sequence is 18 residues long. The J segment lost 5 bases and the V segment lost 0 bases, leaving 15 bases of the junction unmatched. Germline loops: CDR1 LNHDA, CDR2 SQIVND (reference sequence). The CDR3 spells CASSIDGPTGPGQETQYF. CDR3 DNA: TGTGCCAGTAGTATAGATGGTCCGACAGGGCCCGGACAGGAGACCCAGTACTTC. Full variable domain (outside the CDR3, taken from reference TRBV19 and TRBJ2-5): DGGITQSPKYLFRKEGQNVTLSCEQNLNHDAMYWYRQDPGQGLRLIYYSQIVNDFQKGDIAEGYSVSREKKESFPLTVTSAQKNPTAFYLCASSIDGPTGPGQETQYFGPGTRLLVL.

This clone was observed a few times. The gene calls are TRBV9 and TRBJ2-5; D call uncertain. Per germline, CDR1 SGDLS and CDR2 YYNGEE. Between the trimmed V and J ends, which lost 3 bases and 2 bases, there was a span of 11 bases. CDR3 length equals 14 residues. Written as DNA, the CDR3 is TGTGCCAGCAGCGCCTCCGGGTTTCAAGAGACCCAGTACTTC. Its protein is CASSASGFQETQYF.

The CDR3 loop is CASSQGANYGYTF. The CDR3 bases are TGTGCCAGCAGCCAGGGGGCAAACTATGGCTACACCTTC. This sequence joins TRBV12-3 or TRBV12-4 and TRBJ1-2; 8 positions agree with TRBD1. Trimming at V came to 6 bases and at J to 2 bases, leaving 2 bases not matched to a gene. The CDR3 totals 13 residues.

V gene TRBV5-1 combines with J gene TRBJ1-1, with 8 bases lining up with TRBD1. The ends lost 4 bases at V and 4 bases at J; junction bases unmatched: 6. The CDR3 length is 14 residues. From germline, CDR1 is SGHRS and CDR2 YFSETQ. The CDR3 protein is CASSPGQGSTEAFF. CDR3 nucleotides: TGCGCCAGCAGCCCTGGACAGGGTAGCACTGAAGCTTTCTTT.